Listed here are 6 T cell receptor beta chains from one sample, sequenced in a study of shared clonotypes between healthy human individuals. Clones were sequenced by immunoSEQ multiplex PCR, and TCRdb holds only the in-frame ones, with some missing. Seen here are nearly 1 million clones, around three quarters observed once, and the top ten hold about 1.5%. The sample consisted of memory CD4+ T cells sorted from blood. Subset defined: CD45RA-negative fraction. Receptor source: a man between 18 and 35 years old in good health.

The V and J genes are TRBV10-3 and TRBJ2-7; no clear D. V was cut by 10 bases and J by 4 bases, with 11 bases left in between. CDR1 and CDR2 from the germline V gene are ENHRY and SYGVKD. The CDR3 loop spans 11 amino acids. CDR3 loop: CATASGYEQYF. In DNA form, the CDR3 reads TGTGCCACTGCTTCGGGTTACGAGCAGTACTTC.

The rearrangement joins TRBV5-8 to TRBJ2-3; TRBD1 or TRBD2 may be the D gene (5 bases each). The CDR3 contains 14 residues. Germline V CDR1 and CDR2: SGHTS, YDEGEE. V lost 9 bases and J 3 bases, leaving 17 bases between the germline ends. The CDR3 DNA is TGTGCCATCCTGAGGGGCCAGGCGACAGATACGCAGTATTTT. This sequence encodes CAILRGQATDTQYF. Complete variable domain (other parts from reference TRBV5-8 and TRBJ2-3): EAGVTQSPTHLIKTRGQQATLRCSPISGHTSVYWYQQALGLGLQFLLWYDEGEERNRGNFPPRFSGRQFPNYSSELNVNALELEDSALYLCAILRGQATDTQYFGPGTRLTVL.

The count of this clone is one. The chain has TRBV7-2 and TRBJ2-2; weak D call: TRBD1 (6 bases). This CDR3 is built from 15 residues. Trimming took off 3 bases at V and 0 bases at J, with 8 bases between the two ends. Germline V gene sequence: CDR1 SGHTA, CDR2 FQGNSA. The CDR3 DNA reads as TGTGCCAGCAGCTTGGACAGATCGAACACCGGGGAGCTGTTTTTT. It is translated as CASSLDRSNTGELFF.

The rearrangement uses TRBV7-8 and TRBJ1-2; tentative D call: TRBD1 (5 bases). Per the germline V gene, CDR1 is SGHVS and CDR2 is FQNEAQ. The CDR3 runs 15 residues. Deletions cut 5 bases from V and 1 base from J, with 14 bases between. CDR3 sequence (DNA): TGTGCCAGCAGCCGAGAGGGACGCCTTAACTATGGCTACACCTTC. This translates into CASSREGRLNYGYTF.

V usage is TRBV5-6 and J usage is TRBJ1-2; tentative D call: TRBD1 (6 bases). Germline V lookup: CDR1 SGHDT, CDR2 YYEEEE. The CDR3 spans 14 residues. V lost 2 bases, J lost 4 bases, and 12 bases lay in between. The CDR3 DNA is TGTGCCAGCAGCTTACAGGGTGGTGGCTATGGCTACACCTTC. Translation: CASSLQGGGYGYTF.

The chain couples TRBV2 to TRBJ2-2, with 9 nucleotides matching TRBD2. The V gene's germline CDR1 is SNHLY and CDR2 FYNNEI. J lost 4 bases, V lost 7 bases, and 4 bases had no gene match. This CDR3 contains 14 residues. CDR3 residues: CASKTTSGTGELFF. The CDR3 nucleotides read TGTGCCAGCAAGACGACTAGCGGCACCGGGGAGCTGTTTTTT. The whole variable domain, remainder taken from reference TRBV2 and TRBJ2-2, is EPEVTQTPSHQVTQMGQEVILRCVPISNHLYFYWYRQILGQKVEFLVSFYNNEISEKSEIFDDQFSVERPDGSNFTLKIRSTKLEDSAMYFCASKTTSGTGELFFGEGSRLTVL.